This T cell receptor (beta chain) was profiled in a study of T cell responses to AZD1222 COVID-19 vaccine. Comment on this clone: Its antigen remains unidentified.

Germline-derived CDR1 and CDR2 are LNHDA and SQIVND (reference sequence). The junction had 6 bases not matched to a gene; V was cut back by 5 bases and J by 0 bases. This CDR3 contains 15 residues. Using immunoSEQ multiplex PCR, the repertoire was profiled, and TCRdb retains in-frame clones only, with some absent. The sample contains approximately 150,000 clones, under 95% of which appear only once. The study, taken as a whole, reports: Seropositive status at baseline applied to only a handful of AZD1222 recipients. White British donors predominated, females outnumbered males, and clonal diversity was possibly underestimated. Spike-specific TCRs gained breadth and depth after people received two AZD1222 doses. The span of vaccine-associated CD4 TCRs extended across spike, with dominance at 160-218 and 743-854.

This chain links TRBV19 with TRBJ1-1; 7 bases agree with TRBD1. This receptor was identified in an adult in good health. The sequences come from peripheral blood, collected on day 0 of MenACWY control vaccination. This CDR3 reads CASSAGDRLNTEAFF. In DNA, the CDR3 is TGTGCCAGTAGTGCCGGGGACAGACTGAACACTGAAGCTTTCTTT.